Given below is one T cell receptor beta chain in context. The record originates from a study of blood T cell repertoires in COVID-19. About the study: The cDNA or gDNA used as material had been derived from T cells, B-cell-depleted T cells, or PBMCs.

In the study's own analysis: How many nucleated cells were present was estimated from reference gene primer amplification. Data came from immunoSEQ multiplex PCR; TCRdb stores just in-frame clones and leaves some out. V and J calls plus clone size are reproduced from that table; the DNA served to infer D and trimming. Of about 44,000 clones in the sample, roughly 87% were seen once. The germline gives CDR1 LGHNA, CDR2 YSLEER. The ends lost 0 bases at V and 4 bases at J; junction bases unmatched: 8. This CDR3 has 16 residues. The V gene is TRBV4-3, the J gene TRBJ1-2, with 7 bases fitting TRBD1. The sequenced sample was peripheral blood. The receptor was derived from a man aged 70-80 years with active COVID-19. DNA of the CDR3: TGCGCCAGCAGCCAAGAGCACAGGGGCGAAGGCTATGGCTACACCTTC. Its translation is CASSQEHRGEGYGYTF.